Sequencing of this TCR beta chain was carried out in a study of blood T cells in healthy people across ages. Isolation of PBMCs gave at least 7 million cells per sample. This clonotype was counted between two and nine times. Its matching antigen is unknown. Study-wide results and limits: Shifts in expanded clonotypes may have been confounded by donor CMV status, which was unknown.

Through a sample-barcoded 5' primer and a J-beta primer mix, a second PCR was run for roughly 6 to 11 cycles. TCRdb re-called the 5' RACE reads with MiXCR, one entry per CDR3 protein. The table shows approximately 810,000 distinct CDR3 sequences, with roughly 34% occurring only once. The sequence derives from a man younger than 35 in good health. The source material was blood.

The CDR3 protein is CASSLGREIVSPLHF. The CDR3 nucleotides are TGTGCCAGCAGTTTAGGCAGGGAAATCGTTTCACCCCTCCACTTT. This sequence joins TRBV27 and TRBJ1-6, with D perhaps matching TRBD1 (5 bases). The CDR3 has 15 amino acids. The germline V and J ends were trimmed by 2 bases and 9 bases, with 14 bases remaining between them. Looked up from germline, CDR1 is MNHEY and CDR2 is SMNVEV (reference sequence).